Listed here is a single T cell receptor (beta chain). The germline V gene encodes CDR1 LNHDA and CDR2 SQIVND (reference sequence). Trimming stripped 7 bases from V and 6 bases from J, with 15 bases between. This CDR3 region has 13 residues. Generated by immunoSEQ multiplex PCR, the TCRdb table keeps only in-frame clones and is missing some. Of some 200,000 clones detected, about 87% appear once; the ten largest clones hold 10%. This record comes from a study of blood T cell repertoires in COVID-19. The TCR was taken from a man younger than 30 with acute COVID-19. This sequence joins TRBV19 and TRBJ1-2, with D uncertain. The sequenced material came from PBMCs or T cells enriched from blood (not recorded which). This chain's CDR3 is CASTMWGGDGYTF. The CDR3 DNA is TGTGCCAGTACTATGTGGGGAGGTGATGGCTACACCTTC.